This T cell receptor (beta chain) was found in a study of OX40 agonist ivuxolimab in advanced cancers. Study-level background: Under the entry rules, prior anti-PD-1, anti-PD-L1 or anti-CTLA-4 therapy was allowed, and around 40% had some.

Study conclusions and caveats: Dosing at 0.1 to 3.0 mg/kg was accompanied by clonal expansion of CD4+ and CD8+ blood T cells by week 6. Among the lowest peripheral clonal expansion occurred in 0.1-3.0 mg/kg partial responders. Averaging showed that CD8+ T cells had more expanded clones than CD4+ did.

About this clone itself: Its antigen is undetermined.

Clones were read by immunoSEQ multiplex PCR, and TCRdb kept only the in-frame ones, dropping some. The table shows 80,000 to 95,000 clones, with about 86% occurring only once. CDR1 and CDR2 (germline): WNHNN, SYGVQD (reference sequence). Trimming left V 5 bases short and J 4 bases short, with 9 bases between. CDR3 size: 13 residues. This rearrangement joins TRBV10-1 to TRBJ2-1; D unclear. The clonotype comes from an adult with an advanced solid tumor such as melanoma, head and neck, liver or kidney cancer. The sample was CD4+ or CD8+ T cells sorted from blood, taken in a trial of the OX40 agonist ivuxolimab. CDR3: CASSPGSYNEQFF. Written as DNA, the CDR3 is TGCGCCAGCAGTCCCGGGTCTTACAATGAGCAGTTCTTC.